The following is a T cell receptor (beta chain) sequence with its context. Its target is not known. The data originate from a study of T-cell memory formation after mild COVID-19. General study results and limits: Certain responding clones were present in pre-infection memory, suggesting participation of cross-reactive memory. A balance of CD4 and CD8 characterized clones contracting day 15 to 85, whereas later expanders leaned CD4+.

Germline loops: CDR1 SGHRS, CDR2 YFSETQ. V dropped 4 bases and J dropped 2 bases, with 10 bases sitting between them. The CDR3 loop spans 13 amino acids. TCRdb recomputed calls from the 5' RACE reads with MiXCR, one row per CDR3 protein. The repertoire consists of 260,000 or so distinct CDR3 sequences, with approximately 15% occurring once and the leading ten covering more than 20%. What was sequenced was PBMCs or a T cell subset sorted from them (not recorded which). This TCR derives from a man aged 18 to 29 who had mild COVID-19 (a few samples of this study predate the infection). Cell type and time point are not known. The chain recombines TRBV5-1 with TRBJ2-7; D remains unclear. CDR3: CASSQIPTYEQYV. The CDR3 DNA is TGCGCCAGCAGCCAGATACCTACCTACGAGCAGTACGTC.